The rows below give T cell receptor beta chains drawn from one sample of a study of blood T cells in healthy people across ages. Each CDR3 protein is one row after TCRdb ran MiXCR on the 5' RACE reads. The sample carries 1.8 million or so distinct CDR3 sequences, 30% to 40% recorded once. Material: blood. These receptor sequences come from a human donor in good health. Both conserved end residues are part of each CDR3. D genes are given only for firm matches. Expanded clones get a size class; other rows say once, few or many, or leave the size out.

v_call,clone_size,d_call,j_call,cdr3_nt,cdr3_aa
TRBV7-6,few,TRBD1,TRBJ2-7,TGTGCCAGCAGCTCAGGGGGAGACGGCGAGCAGTACTTC,CASSSGGDGEQYF
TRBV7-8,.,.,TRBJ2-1,TGTGCCAGCAGCTACGACAGGCGACGATCCTACAATGAGCAGTTCTTC,CASSYDRRRSYNEQFF
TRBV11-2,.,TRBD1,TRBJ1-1,TGTGCCAGCAGACTGACAGGGGGCGAACAAGCTTTCTTT,CASRLTGGEQAFF
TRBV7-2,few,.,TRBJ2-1,TGTGCCAGCAGCCGCCTCCGGGACAACGGGGACAATGAGCAGTTCTTC,CASSRLRDNGDNEQFF
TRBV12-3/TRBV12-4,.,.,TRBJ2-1,TGTGCCAGCGGGTCCCTTTGGGATGAGCAGTTCTTC,CASGSLWDEQFF
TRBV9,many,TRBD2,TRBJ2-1,TGTGCCAGCAGCGTGACGAGCGGGGTCTACAATGAGCAGTTCTTC,CASSVTSGVYNEQFF
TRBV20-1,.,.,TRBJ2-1,TGCAGTGTTCGGACAGTGGGCGATGAGCAGTTCTTC,CSVRTVGDEQFF
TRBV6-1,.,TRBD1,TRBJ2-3,TGTGCCAGCAGTGAATCCGGGACAGGCACAGATACGCAGTATTTT,CASSESGTGTDTQYF
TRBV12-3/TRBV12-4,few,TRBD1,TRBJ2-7,TGTGCCAGCAGTTTTTTGACAGGGAGCTCCTACGAGCAGTACTTC,CASSFLTGSSYEQYF
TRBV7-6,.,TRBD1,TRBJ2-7,TGTGCCAGCAGCTTCCAGGGGGTTGTTTACGAGCAGTACTTC,CASSFQGVVYEQYF
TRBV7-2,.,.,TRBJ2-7,TGTGCCAGCAGCTTATGGGCGACAGGCTACCTAACCTCCGAGCAGTACTTC,CASSLWATGYLTSEQYF
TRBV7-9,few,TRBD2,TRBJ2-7,TGTGCCAGCAGCCCACCGGTCGGGGGGGAGGTCTACAATGAGCAGTACTTC,CASSPPVGGEVYNEQYF
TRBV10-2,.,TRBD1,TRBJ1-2,TGCGCCAGCAGGACCGGGACAGAGTATGGCTACACCTTC,CASRTGTEYGYTF
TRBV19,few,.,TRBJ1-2,TGTGCCAGTAGTATCCAGGGACTAACTGGAGTCCATGGCTACACCTTC,CASSIQGLTGVHGYTF
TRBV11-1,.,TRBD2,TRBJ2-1,TGTGCCAGCAGCTTAGATTTGTCGGGGGGGTCCGCGGATGAGCAGTTCTTC,CASSLDLSGGSADEQFF
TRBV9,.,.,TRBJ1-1,TGTGCCAGCAGCCCGGGGACTCTTGGCCCCACTGAAGCTTTCTTT,CASSPGTLGPTEAFF
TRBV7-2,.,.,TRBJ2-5,TGTGCCAGCAGCTTAATTAAGAGGGTCCAAGAGACCCAGTACTTC,CASSLIKRVQETQYF
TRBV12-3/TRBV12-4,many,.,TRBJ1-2,TGTGCCAGCAGCTACCTTTTGTGGGGGGTAAAAAACTATGGCTACACCTTC,CASSYLLWGVKNYGYTF
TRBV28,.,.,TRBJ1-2,TGTGCCAGCAGCCGAGTCCTACGACAGATCTATGGCCACACCTTC,CASSRVLRQIYGHTF
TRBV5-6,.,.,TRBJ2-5,TGTGCCAGCAGCTGGATTGGACAAGCGCTGTACCAAGAGACCCAGTACTTC,CASSWIGQALYQETQYF
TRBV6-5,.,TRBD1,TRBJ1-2,TGTGCCAGCAGCCGAGGGGCAAGGGGACAGGAAAAAGGCTACACCTTC,CASSRGARGQEKGYTF
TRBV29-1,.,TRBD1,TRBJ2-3,TGCAGCGTTGCGGTGGGACAGGGGGCGCCAGATACGCAGTATTTT,CSVAVGQGAPDTQYF
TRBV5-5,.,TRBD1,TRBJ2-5,TGTGCCAGCAGTTTCACAGGGGGCGATTGGGAGACCCAGTACTTC,CASSFTGGDWETQYF
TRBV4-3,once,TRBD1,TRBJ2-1,TGCGCCAGCAGCCAGGCGACAGGGGCTCAAGAGACCCAGTTCTTC,CASSQATGAQETQFF